This T cell receptor (beta chain) was identified during a study of T cells in Graves' hyperthyroidism and ophthalmopathy. Graves' hyperthyroidism showing no ophthalmopathy progression within 18 months was considered stable. This clonotype has at least ten counts. Its specificity is unknown. V was clipped by 10 bases and J by 6 bases, with 22 bases between them. CDR1 MNHEY and CDR2 SMNVEV come from the germline V gene (reference sequence). The CDR3 contains 14 residues. The TCR beta CDR3 regions underwent amplification using RNA transcripts as the source. In the first-round RT-PCR of the TCR CDR3, the HTBI primer set was used. A single record per CDR3 protein comes from TCRdb applying MiXCR to the multiplex PCR reads. The sample contains about 620,000 distinct CDR3 sequences, roughly 16% of which appear only once. Whole-study results and caveats: Expanded thyroid clonotypes (above 0.001) were mostly also found in blood.

Material for sequencing was blood. The chain uses TRBV27 and TRBJ2-7, with a possible D match to TRBD2 (7 bases). The clonotype was recovered from a woman aged 25 to 39 with Graves' hyperthyroidism. The CDR3 DNA sequence: TGTGCCAACAAAGTACCGGGGGGCCTTGGCGAGCAGTACTTC. Amino acid sequence: CANKVPGGLGEQYF.